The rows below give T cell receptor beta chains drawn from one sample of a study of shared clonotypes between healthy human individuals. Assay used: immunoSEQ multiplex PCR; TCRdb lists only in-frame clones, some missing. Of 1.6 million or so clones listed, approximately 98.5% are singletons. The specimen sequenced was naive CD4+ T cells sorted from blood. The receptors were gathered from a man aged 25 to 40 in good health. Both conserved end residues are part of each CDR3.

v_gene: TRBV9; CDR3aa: CASTGSGSGANVLTF
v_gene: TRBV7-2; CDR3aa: CASTAKGETQYF
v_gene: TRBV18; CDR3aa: CASSPPGGGASGANVLTF
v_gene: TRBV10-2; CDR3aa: CASHSSGRGSNEQYF
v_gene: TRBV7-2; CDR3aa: CASSFGRRSTDTQYF
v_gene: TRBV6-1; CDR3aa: CASSPQGPRNQPQHF
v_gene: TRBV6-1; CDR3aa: CASSVLAGGSYEQYF
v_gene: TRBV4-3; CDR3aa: CASSRDRGGSYEQYF
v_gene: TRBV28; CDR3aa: CASTLGRRNEKLFF
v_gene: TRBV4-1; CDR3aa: CASSQDRSASYEQYF
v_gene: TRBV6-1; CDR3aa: CASRTRTGPTEAFF
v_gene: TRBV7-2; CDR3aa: CASSLVGQETQYF
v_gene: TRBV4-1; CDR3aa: CASSGHGSYEQYF
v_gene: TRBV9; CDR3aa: CASSVGQGRNTEAFF
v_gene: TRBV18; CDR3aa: CASSPIPQELNTEAFF
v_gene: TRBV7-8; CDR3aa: CASSLDRFTGELFF
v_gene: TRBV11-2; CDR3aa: CASSFAPGGGYEQYF
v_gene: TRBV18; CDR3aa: CASSLKIDRHYGYTF
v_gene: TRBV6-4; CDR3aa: CASSDGWEREFYNEQFF
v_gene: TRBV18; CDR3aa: CASSLAGGGQPQHF
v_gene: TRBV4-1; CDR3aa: CASSRPGQGSGTDTQYF
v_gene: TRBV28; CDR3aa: CASAGTYEQYF
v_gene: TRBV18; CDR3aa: CASSQQGATEAFF
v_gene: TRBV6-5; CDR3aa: CASSYGRNEQFF
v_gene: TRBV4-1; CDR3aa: CASSPTSLTEAFF
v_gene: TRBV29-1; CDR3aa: CSHQEGVPEAFF
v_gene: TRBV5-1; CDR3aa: CASSLAKGAGETQYF
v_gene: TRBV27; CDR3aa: CASKTTSGRGYEQYF
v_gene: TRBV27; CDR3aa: CASSTLPTRGKETQYF
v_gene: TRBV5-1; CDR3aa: CASSLAFRVYEKLFF
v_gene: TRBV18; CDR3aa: CASSPPSRGGSYEQYF
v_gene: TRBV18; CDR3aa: CASSPGQGVFYEQYF
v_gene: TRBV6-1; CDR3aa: CASSGQTGRAKNIQYF
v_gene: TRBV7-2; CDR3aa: CASSHPGGRAVDTQYF
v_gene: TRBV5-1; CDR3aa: CASTGLGGPAEAFF
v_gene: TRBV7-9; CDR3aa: CASSSGGLAGKYNEQFF
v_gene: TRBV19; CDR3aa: CASSGTQNTGELFF
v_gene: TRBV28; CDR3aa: CASSFQGAQFEQYF
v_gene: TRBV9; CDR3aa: CASSPQGSGANVLTF
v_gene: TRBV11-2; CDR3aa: CASSHLRRTGPQEQYF
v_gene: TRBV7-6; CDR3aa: CASSSSSGGKVSNEKLFF
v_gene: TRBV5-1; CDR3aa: CASSRLGGNTGELFF
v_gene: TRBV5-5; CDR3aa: CASSLAGLNQPQHF
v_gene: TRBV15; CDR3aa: CATSRDFGGETQYF
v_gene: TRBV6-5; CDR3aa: CASSQRSSYEQYF
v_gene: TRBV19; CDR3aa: CASSIVPIGASGAFF
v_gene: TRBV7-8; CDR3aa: CASSLGSGGSSYNEQFF
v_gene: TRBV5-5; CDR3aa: CASSLVQLSYNEQFF
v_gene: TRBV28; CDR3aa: CASSSTYATNEKLFF
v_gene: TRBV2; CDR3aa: CASGGTGPYEQYF
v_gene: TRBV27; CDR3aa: CASSREWGSYEQYF
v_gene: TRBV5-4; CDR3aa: CASSLDPPYEQYF
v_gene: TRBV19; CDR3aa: CASSFRTGTEAFF
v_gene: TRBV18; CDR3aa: CASSPRLAGGMDEQYF
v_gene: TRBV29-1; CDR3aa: CSVSGIANTGELFF
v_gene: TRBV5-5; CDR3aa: CASSLGGLSSYEQYF
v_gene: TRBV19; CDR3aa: CASSTTGTSLNEQYF
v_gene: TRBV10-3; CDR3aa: CAITPDGNQPQHF
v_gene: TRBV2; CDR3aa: CASSRDRSDPEAFF